Below, 13 T cell receptor beta chains from the same sample are listed, as sequenced in a study of blood T cell repertoires in COVID-19. TCRdb's copy holds only in-frame clones and misses some; the assay was immunoSEQ multiplex PCR. The data show around 470,000 clones, with 89% seen just once and 0.9% held by the top ten. Sample: peripheral blood. The receptors were gathered from a man younger than 35 with COVID-19, enrolled during active disease.

V is TRBV3-1 (or the pseudogene TRBV3-2) and J is TRBJ2-3, with 9 positions matching TRBD2. This CDR3 comprises 17 residues. Trimming took 1 base from V and 2 from J; bases not matched to a gene: 7. Germline CDR1 LGHDT, CDR2 YNNKEL (reference sequence). The CDR3 spells CASSQGVGGRATDTQYF. The CDR3 DNA is TGTGCCAGCAGCCAAGGAGTCGGCGGGAGGGCCACAGATACGCAGTATTTT.

This clone came up once. An end of the junction does not agree with germline; a read error may underlie this. CDR3 bases: TGTGCCAGCAGCTTCGGTACAGGCAAGCAGCCCCAGCATTTT. Protein sequence: CASSFGTGKQPQHF. J is TRBJ1-5 and V is TRBV7-8; D might be TRBD1 (5 bases). The germline gives CDR1 SGHVS, CDR2 FQNEAQ. The CDR3 loop spans 14 amino acids.

The genes are TRBV6-5 and TRBJ2-1; D is possibly TRBD1 (6 bases). This CDR3 has 14 residues. Germline lookup yields CDR1 MNHEY and CDR2 SVGAGI. Trimming stripped 6 bases from V and 4 bases from J, with 13 bases between. Written as DNA, the CDR3 is TGTGCCAGCAGGATCAGGGGTGGGTACAATGAGCAGTTCTTC. Translation: CASRIRGGYNEQFF.

The chain combines TRBV3-1 (or the pseudogene TRBV3-2) with TRBJ2-7, with 9 bases identical to TRBD2. Germline V gene data show CDR1 as LGHDT and CDR2 as YNNKEL (reference sequence). V was clipped by 4 bases and J by 1 base; unmatched bases: 2. CDR3 length: 14 residues. CDR3: CASSLSGRSYEQYF. The CDR3 nucleotides read TGTGCCAGCAGCCTTAGCGGGAGATCCTACGAGCAGTACTTC.

This clone was counted once. The chain joins TRBV5-1 to TRBJ2-1; 10 positions agree with TRBD2. The CDR3 runs to 17 residues. Germline-derived CDR1 and CDR2 are SGHRS and YFSETQ. Trimming took 2 bases from V and 6 from J; bases not matched to a gene: 11. The CDR3 nucleotides are TGCGCCAGCAGCTTAGTAGCGGGAGGCATTGGGGTCAATGAGCAGTTCTTC. Translating it yields CASSLVAGGIGVNEQFF. The whole variable domain, remainder taken from reference TRBV5-1 and TRBJ2-1, is KAGVTQTPRYLIKTRGQQVTLSCSPISGHRSVSWYQQTPGQGLQFLFEYFSETQRNKGNFPGRFSGRQFSNSRSEMNVSTLELGDSALYLCASSLVAGGIGVNEQFFGPGTRLTVL.

The chain is built from TRBV12-3 or TRBV12-4 and TRBJ2-7; D call uncertain. Trimming left V 2 bases short and J 4 bases short, with 9 bases between. The CDR3 is made up of 13 amino acids. The CDR3 DNA is TGTGCCAGCAGTTTACAGGTTACGTACGAGCAGTACTTC. This codes for CASSLQVTYEQYF.

The rearrangement uses TRBV18 and TRBJ2-5, with TRBD1 identical over 10 bases. This CDR3 is 14 amino acids long. V gave up 3 bases and J gave up 6 bases; unmatched junction bases: 4. Germline V gives CDR1 KGHSH, CDR2 LQKENI. The CDR3 is CASSPGQGKQTQYF. As DNA, the CDR3 is TGTGCCAGCTCACCGGGACAGGGGAAGCAGACCCAGTACTTC. The variable domain in full, with the rest retrieved from reference TRBV18 and TRBJ2-5, is NAGVMQNPRHLVRRRGQEARLRCSPMKGHSHVYWYRQLPEEGLKFMVYLQKENIIDESGMPKERFSAEFPKEGPSILRIQQVVRGDSAAYFCASSPGQGKQTQYFGPGTRLLVL.

This chain connects TRBV3-1 (or the pseudogene TRBV3-2) to TRBJ2-7; 7 bases agree with TRBD1. Per the germline V gene, CDR1 is LGHDT and CDR2 is YNNKEL (reference sequence). Unmatched junction bases numbered 10, after V lost 4 bases and J lost 7 bases. This CDR3 has 14 residues. The CDR3 sequence is CASSPKDRVGEQYF. The CDR3 DNA follows: TGTGCCAGCAGCCCTAAAGACAGGGTCGGGGAGCAGTACTTC.

The J gene is TRBJ1-2, the V gene TRBV6-6, with D possibly TRBD1 on 5 matching bases. The CDR3 covers 15 residues. Trimming stripped 10 bases from V and 2 bases from J, with 20 bases between. CDR1 and CDR2 (germline): MNHNY, SVGAGI (reference sequence). The CDR3 nucleotides are TGTGCCACCTCACTTAACCCGGACACAAACTATGGCTACACCTTC. Protein product: CATSLNPDTNYGYTF.

V gene TRBV4-1 combines with J gene TRBJ2-3, with a weak D call TRBD1 (7 bases). CDR1 and CDR2 (germline): MGHRA, YSYEKL. The CDR3 is 15 amino acids. Deletions cut 1 base from V and 6 bases from J, with 14 bases between. The chain's CDR3 is CASSQGGTVMDTQYF. For the CDR3, the DNA is TGCGCCAGCAGCCAAGGCGGGACAGTCATGGATACGCAGTATTTT.

CDR3 sequence reads: CASSLSPGRGRENTGELFF. Written as DNA, the CDR3 is TGTGCCAGCAGTTTATCTCCCGGACGGGGGAGGGAAAACACCGGGGAGCTGTTTTTT. The chain combines TRBV27 with TRBJ2-2; TRBD2 aligns across 7 bases. CDR3 length equals 19 residues. After removal of 0 bases from V and 2 bases from J, the junction contained 12 bases not matched to a gene. Germline-derived CDR1 and CDR2 are MNHEY and SMNVEV (reference sequence).

The CDR3 region has the DNA TGTGCCAGCTCACCTGGGACAGGATCTCGGGAGCAGTACTTC. Translated: CASSPGTGSREQYF. The chain has TRBV18 and TRBJ2-7; 8 nucleotides agree with TRBD1. This CDR3 has 14 residues. Germline assignment: CDR1 KGHSH and CDR2 LQKENI. V trimming: 3 bases; J trimming: 7 bases; junction bases outside the gene matches: 8. Combining the CDR3 with reference TRBV18 and TRBJ2-7 gives the whole variable domain NAGVMQNPRHLVRRRGQEARLRCSPMKGHSHVYWYRQLPEEGLKFMVYLQKENIIDESGMPKERFSAEFPKEGPSILRIQQVVRGDSAAYFCASSPGTGSREQYFGPGTRLTVT.

The chain carries TRBV11-2 and TRBJ1-2, with a weak D call TRBD1 (5 bases). The CDR3 covers 15 residues. V was clipped by 8 bases and J by 6 bases, with 22 bases between them. The V gene's germline CDR1 is SGHAT and CDR2 FQNNGV. CDR3 DNA: TGTGCCAGCCGCTCCTGGGGCAGGGTGCAGAATGGCTACACCTTC. It is translated as CASRSWGRVQNGYTF. The full variable domain, completed using reference TRBV11-2 and TRBJ1-2, is EAGVAQSPRYKIIEKRQSVAFWCNPISGHATLYWYQQILGQGPKLLIQFQNNGVVDDSQLPKDRFSAERLKGVDSTLKIQPAKLEDSAVYLCASRSWGRVQNGYTFGSGTRLTVV.